One sample yielded the 14 T cell receptor beta chains listed below, sequenced in a study of T-cell memory formation after mild COVID-19 (dated by TCRdb to about 2021). Library prep was done by 5' RACE. Sequenced using an Illumina NovaSeq 6000. TCRdb applied fastp at Q25 and MiXCR to the public reads, then kept only in-frame beta chains. Entries that share a CDR3 protein sequence are merged under the most common genes and DNA. The sample data list 560,000 or so distinct CDR3 sequences, and around 15% of these were observed just once. About 8.1% of the sample is taken by the ten largest. Material for sequencing was PBMCs or a T cell subset sorted from them (not recorded which). Receptors were obtained from an adult woman who had mild COVID-19 (a few samples of this study predate the infection). The sample titles of this study are shuffled in the database, so cell type and time point are left out; the donor was told from shared clones.

This CDR3 reads CASSSSVAIGQETQYF. In DNA form, the CDR3 reads TGTGCCAGCAGCTCCTCGGTGGCGATCGGCCAAGAGACCCAGTACTTC. V is TRBV7-6 and J is TRBJ2-5; D gene ambiguous. Germline CDR1 and CDR2: SGHVS and FNYEAQ. The ends were cut back, 4 bases at V and 1 base at J, with 16 bases in the middle. The CDR3 sequence is 16 residues long.

This clonotype turned up a few times. The V call is TRBV6-5, the J call TRBJ2-1, with 7 bases aligning to TRBD1. The germline CDR1 and CDR2 sequences are MNHEY and SVGAGI. Trimming cost V 5 bases and J 4 bases; bases outside gene matches: 8. The CDR3 is made up of 15 amino acids. The CDR3, as DNA: TGTGCCAGCAGTCTCTCCGGACAGGCTTACAATGAGCAGTTCTTC. Translating it yields CASSLSGQAYNEQFF.

As DNA, the CDR3 is TGTGCCATCAGTGATAGGGGAAACACCATATATTTT. Its protein product is CAISDRGNTIYF. The gene calls are TRBV10-3 and TRBJ1-3; the D is unclear. Trimming cost V 3 bases and J 4 bases, with 4 bases left between them. Germline V gene data show CDR1 as ENHRY and CDR2 as SYGVKD. The CDR3 has 12 amino acids.

In this sample, this clonotype turned up once. The chain employs TRBV6-5 and TRBJ2-7; 10 bases fit TRBD1. The CDR3 covers 14 residues. Germline loops: CDR1 MNHEY, CDR2 SVGAGI. V dropped 0 bases and J dropped 5; count of bases not matched to a gene: 1. CDR3 sequence reads: CASSYSTGGHEQYF. Written as DNA, the CDR3 is TGTGCCAGCAGTTACTCGACAGGGGGCCACGAGCAGTACTTC.

The V gene is TRBV19, the J gene TRBJ2-7; 7 positions agree with TRBD2. CDR3 length equals 15 residues. The germline gives CDR1 LNHDA, CDR2 SQIVND (reference sequence). The ends lost 7 bases at V and 1 base at J; junction bases unmatched: 10. The CDR3 protein is CASISSASGSYEQYF. CDR3 nucleotides: TGTGCCAGTATCAGTTCGGCTAGCGGATCCTACGAGCAGTACTTC.

The chain joins TRBV4-3 to TRBJ2-4; 8 bases fit TRBD1. Germline V gene data show CDR1 as LGHNA and CDR2 as YSLEER. V lost 3 bases, J lost 0 bases, and 7 bases stayed unmatched. The CDR3 totals 17 residues. The CDR3 here is CASSQDRQGLAKNIQYF. DNA of the CDR3: TGCGCCAGCAGCCAGGACCGACAGGGGCTAGCCAAAAACATTCAGTACTTC.

This clonotype was recorded a few times. This chain links TRBV5-6 with TRBJ1-4, with D unresolved. Germline CDR1 SGHDT, CDR2 YYEEEE. The ends were cut back, 4 bases at V and 8 bases at J, with 15 bases in the middle. The CDR3 has 14 residues. CDR3 residues: CASSLGRSSEKLFF. The CDR3 DNA reads TGTGCCAGCAGCCTAGGACGGTCAAGCGAAAAACTGTTTTTT.

The V call is TRBV21-1, the J call TRBJ2-7; TRBD1 reflects the table's D call only, with no check against the DNA. TRBV21-1 is a known pseudogene. The CDR3 loop spans 16 amino acids. CDR3 nucleotides: TGTGCCAGCAGTCCCAGGGGGGACAGGGTTTCCTACGAGCAGTACTTC. It translates to CASSPRGDRVSYEQYF.

This clonotype was detected many times. The rearrangement links TRBV7-9 to TRBJ2-1; TRBD2 matches at 10 bases. Per germline, CDR1 SEHNR and CDR2 FQNEAQ (reference sequence). Trimming cost V 0 bases and J 4 bases; bases outside gene matches: 6. CDR3 length: 17 amino acids. The CDR3 protein is CASSLAITSGVYNEQFF. CDR3 bases: TGTGCCAGCAGCTTAGCCATAACTAGCGGGGTATACAATGAGCAGTTCTTC.

The chain has TRBV7-3 and TRBJ2-7, with 8 bases lining up with TRBD2. The CDR3 contains 16 residues. Losses at the gene ends were 5 bases for V and 3 bases for J; bases not matched to a gene: 12. Germline V lookup: CDR1 SGHTA, CDR2 FQGTGA. In DNA, the CDR3 is TGTGCCAGCAGCCCCTACGGGGATAGCGGGGTCTACGAGCAGTACTTC. Its translation: CASSPYGDSGVYEQYF.

This clonotype came up a few times. The genes are TRBV9 and TRBJ2-3; tentative D call: TRBD2 (5 bases). Trimming removed 3 bases from V and 0 bases from J, with 8 bases in between. The length of the CDR3 is 14 residues. CDR1 is SGDLS and CDR2 is YYNGEE in the germline V gene. The CDR3 DNA reads TGTGCCAGCAGCGCTCGGGGAAGCACAGATACGCAGTATTTT. Its translation: CASSARGSTDTQYF.

This clonotype was seen more than once but under ten times. The chain is built from TRBV5-6 and TRBJ2-7; 8 nucleotides line up with TRBD1. CDR3 length: 14 residues. Germline trimming cut 2 bases from V and 4 bases from J; bases unmatched to any gene: 5. CDR1 is SGHDT and CDR2 is YYEEEE in the germline V gene. The CDR3 bases are TGTGCCAGCAGCTTAGGGGGACAGGAATACGAGCAGTACTTC. It codes for CASSLGGQEYEQYF. The full variable domain, its missing parts supplied by reference TRBV5-6 and TRBJ2-7, is DAGVTQSPTHLIKTRGQQVTLRCSPKSGHDTVSWYQQALGQGPQFIFQYYEEEERQRGNFPDRFSGHQFPNYSSELNVNALLLGDSALYLCASSLGGQEYEQYFGPGTRLTVT.

The rearrangement joins TRBV18 to TRBJ2-1, with 9 bases lining up with TRBD2. This CDR3 is built from 18 residues. The V and J ends lost 3 bases and 8 bases, in that order; junction bases with no gene match: 17. Per germline, CDR1 KGHSH and CDR2 LQKENI. CDR3: CASSPWGPSGVGYDEQFF. CDR3 bases: TGTGCCAGCTCACCGTGGGGGCCTAGCGGGGTTGGTTACGATGAGCAGTTCTTC.

This clonotype turned up a few times. The chain carries TRBV27 and TRBJ1-1; the D gene is possibly TRBD1 (6 bases). Trimming took off 3 bases at V and 3 bases at J, with 17 bases between the two ends. The CDR3 totals 16 residues. Germline V gene lookup returns CDR1 MNHEY and CDR2 SMNVEV (reference sequence). The CDR3: CASSFTAGALDTEAFF. The CDR3 DNA sequence: TGTGCCAGCAGTTTCACAGCAGGGGCGCTGGACACTGAAGCTTTCTTT.